This T cell receptor beta chain was sequenced during a study of PD-L1 blockade in urothelial cancer. Broader study findings: When pretreatment blood TCR clonality was below the median, it predicted better survival.

CDR1 and CDR2 (germline): MNHEY, SMNVEV (reference sequence). This CDR3 has 14 amino acids. After removal of 4 bases from V and 5 bases from J, the junction contained 4 bases not matched to a gene. A remark on this clone: Its antigen is unidentified.

Sequenced by immunoSEQ multiplex PCR; TCRdb stores in-frame clones only, minus some. The sample carries approximately 51,000 clones, approximately 86% recorded once. This receptor was identified in a man between 60 and 75 years old with urothelial cancer. This specimen consisted of PBMCs, obtained around atezolizumab (anti-PD-L1) treatment. The chain carries TRBV27 and TRBJ1-4; 7 bases are a match to TRBD1. The CDR3 here is CASSSWTGNEKLFF. CDR3 in DNA: TGTGCCAGCAGTTCGTGGACAGGAAATGAAAAACTGTTTTTT.